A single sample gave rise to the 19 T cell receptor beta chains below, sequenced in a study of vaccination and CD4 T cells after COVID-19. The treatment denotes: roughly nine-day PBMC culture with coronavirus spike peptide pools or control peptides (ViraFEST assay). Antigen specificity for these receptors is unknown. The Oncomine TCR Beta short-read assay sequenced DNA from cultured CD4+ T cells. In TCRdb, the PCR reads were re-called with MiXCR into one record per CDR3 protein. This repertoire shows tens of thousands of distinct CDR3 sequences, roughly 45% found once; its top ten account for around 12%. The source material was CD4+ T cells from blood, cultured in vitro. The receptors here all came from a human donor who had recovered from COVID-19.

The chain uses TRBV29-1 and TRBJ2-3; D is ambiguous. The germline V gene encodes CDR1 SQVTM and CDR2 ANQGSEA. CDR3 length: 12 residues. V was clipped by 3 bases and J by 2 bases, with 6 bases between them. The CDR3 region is CSVDHTTDTQYF. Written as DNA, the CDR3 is TGCAGCGTTGACCATACCACAGATACGCAGTATTTT.

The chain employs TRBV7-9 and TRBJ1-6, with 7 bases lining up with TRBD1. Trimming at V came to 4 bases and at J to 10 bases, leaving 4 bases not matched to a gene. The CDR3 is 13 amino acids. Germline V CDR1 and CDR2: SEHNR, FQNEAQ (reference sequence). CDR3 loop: CASSSTGDSPLHF. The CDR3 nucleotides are TGTGCCAGCAGCTCTACAGGGGACTCACCCCTCCACTTT.

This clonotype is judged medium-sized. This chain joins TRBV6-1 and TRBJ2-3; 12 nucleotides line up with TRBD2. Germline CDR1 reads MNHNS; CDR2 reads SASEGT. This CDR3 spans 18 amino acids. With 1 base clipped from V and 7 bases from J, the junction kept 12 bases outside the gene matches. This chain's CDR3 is CASSEVGGTSGRLNTQYF. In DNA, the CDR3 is TGTGCCAGCAGTGAAGTCGGGGGTACTAGCGGGAGGCTAAATACGCAGTATTTT.

The CDR3, as DNA: TGTGCCAGCAGCTTGCACAGGGCGTACGACGAGCAGTACTTC. It specifies CASSLHRAYDEQYF. This rearrangement joins TRBV7-8 to TRBJ2-7, with D perhaps TRBD1 (6 bases). Trimming pared 3 bases from V and 5 bases from J, leaving 14 bases between. Germline loops: CDR1 SGHVS, CDR2 FQNEAQ. The CDR3 runs 14 residues.

This CDR3 is CASTGTGNRLGQPQHF. CDR3 nucleotides: TGTGCCAGCACCGGGACAGGGAATAGGTTGGGACAGCCCCAGCATTTT. The chain combines TRBV7-8 with TRBJ1-5; 9 bases align to TRBD1. V gave up 7 bases and J gave up 7 bases; unmatched junction bases: 14. Germline assignment: CDR1 SGHVS and CDR2 FQNEAQ. This CDR3 is 16 amino acids long.

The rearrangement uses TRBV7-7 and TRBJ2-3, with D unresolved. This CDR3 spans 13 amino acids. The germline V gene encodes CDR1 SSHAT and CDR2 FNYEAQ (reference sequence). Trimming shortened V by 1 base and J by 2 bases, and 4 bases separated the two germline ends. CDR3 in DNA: TGTGCCAGCAGCTTAGGATACACAGATACGCAGTATTTT. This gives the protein CASSLGYTDTQYF.

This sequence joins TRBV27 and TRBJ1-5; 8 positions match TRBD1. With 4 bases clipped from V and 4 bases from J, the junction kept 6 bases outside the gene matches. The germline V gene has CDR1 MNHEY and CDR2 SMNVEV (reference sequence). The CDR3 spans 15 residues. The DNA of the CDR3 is TGTGCCAGCAGTTACATATACAGGGGGAATCAGCCCCAGCATTTT. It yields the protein CASSYIYRGNQPQHF.

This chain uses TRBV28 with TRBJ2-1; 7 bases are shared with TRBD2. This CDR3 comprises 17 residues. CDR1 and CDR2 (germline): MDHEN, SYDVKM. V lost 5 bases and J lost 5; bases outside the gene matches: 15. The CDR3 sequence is CASSLPRGAGWDNEQFF. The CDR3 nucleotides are TGTGCCAGCAGTCTCCCTCGGGGAGCGGGGTGGGACAATGAGCAGTTCTTC.

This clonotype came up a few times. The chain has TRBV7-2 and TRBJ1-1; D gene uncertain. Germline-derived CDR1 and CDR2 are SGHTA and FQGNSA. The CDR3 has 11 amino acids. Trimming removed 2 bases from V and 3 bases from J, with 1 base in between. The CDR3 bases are TGTGCCAGCAGCTTATACACTGAAGCTTTCTTT. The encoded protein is CASSLYTEAFF. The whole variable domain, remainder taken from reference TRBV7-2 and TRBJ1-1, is GAGVSQSPSNKVTEKGKDVELRCDPISGHTALYWYRQSLGQGLEFLIYFQGNSAPDKSGLPSDRFSAERTGGSVSTLTIQRTQQEDSAVYLCASSLYTEAFFGQGTRLTVV.

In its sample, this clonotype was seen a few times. The CDR3 sequence is CASRVTGANYGYTF. The CDR3 nucleotides read TGTGCCAGCAGGGTGACAGGAGCTAACTATGGCTACACCTTC. The rearrangement uses TRBV6-1 and TRBJ1-2, with D tentatively TRBD1 (6 bases). Germline assignment: CDR1 MNHNS and CDR2 SASEGT. There are 14 residues in the CDR3. V dropped 6 bases and J dropped 0 bases, with 11 bases sitting between them.

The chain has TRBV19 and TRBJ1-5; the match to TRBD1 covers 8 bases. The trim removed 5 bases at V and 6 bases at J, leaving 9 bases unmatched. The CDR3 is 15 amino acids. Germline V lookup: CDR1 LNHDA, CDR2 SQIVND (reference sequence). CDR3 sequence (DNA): TGTGCCAGTAGTCACGGGACAGGAGCAGGTCAGCCCCAGCATTTT. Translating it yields CASSHGTGAGQPQHF.

In DNA form, the CDR3 reads TGCGCCAGCAGCTTGGGACTAGCGGGAGGGGTCACAGATACGCAGTATTTT. Translation gives CASSLGLAGGVTDTQYF. This sequence joins TRBV5-1 and TRBJ2-3, with 14 bases matching TRBD2. CDR3 length: 17 amino acids. Trimming at V came to 0 bases and at J to 2 bases, leaving 2 bases not matched to a gene. Germline V CDR1 and CDR2: SGHRS, YFSETQ.

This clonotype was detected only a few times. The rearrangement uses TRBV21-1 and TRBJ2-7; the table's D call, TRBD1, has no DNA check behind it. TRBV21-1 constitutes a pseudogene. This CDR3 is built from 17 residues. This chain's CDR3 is CASSIPVGGGGTYEQYF. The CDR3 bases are TGTGCCAGCAGCATCCCAGTGGGGGGGGGCGGCACCTACGAGCAGTACTTC.

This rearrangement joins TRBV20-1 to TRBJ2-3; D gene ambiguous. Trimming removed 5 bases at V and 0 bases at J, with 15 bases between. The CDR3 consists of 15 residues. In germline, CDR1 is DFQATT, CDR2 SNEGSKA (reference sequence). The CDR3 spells CSAPRPTVSTDTQYF. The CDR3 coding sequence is TGCAGTGCTCCTCGACCGACGGTTAGCACAGATACGCAGTATTTT.

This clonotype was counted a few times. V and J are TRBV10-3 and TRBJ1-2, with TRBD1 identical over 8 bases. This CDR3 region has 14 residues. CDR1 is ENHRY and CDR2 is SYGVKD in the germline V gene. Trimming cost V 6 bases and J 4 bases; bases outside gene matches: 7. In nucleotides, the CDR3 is TGTGCCATCAGCGCGGACAGGGAGGCCTATGGCTACACCTTC. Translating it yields CAISADREAYGYTF.

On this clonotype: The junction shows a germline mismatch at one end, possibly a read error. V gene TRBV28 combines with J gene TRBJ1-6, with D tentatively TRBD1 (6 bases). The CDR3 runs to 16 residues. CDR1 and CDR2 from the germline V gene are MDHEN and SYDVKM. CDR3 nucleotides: TGTGCCAGCAGTCAGAGCCAGACAGGTCGGAATTCGCCCCTCCACTTT. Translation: CASSQSQTGRNSPLHF.

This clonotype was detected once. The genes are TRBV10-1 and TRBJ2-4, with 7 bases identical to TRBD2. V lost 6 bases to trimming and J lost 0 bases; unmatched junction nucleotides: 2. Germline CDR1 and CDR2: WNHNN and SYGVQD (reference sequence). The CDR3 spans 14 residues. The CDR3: CASRGTTAKNIQYF. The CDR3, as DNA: TGCGCCAGCAGGGGGACTACAGCCAAAAACATTCAGTACTTC.

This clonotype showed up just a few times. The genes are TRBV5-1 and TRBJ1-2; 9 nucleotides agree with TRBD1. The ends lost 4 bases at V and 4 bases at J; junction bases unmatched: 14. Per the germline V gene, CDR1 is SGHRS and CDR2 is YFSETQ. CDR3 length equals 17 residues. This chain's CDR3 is CASSPGQGTELFYGYTF. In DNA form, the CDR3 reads TGCGCCAGCAGCCCCGGACAGGGGACGGAACTATTCTATGGCTACACCTTC.

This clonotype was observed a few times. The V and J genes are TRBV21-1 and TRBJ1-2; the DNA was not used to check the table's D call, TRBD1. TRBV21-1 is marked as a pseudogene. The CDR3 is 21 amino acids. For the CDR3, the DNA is TGTGCCAGCACCACCAGAGGGACAGGGAAACCCCGGTCGGTGTTTAACTATGGCTACACCTTC. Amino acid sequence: CASTTRGTGKPRSVFNYGYTF.